Reported below is one TCR beta chain. Antigen specificity is unknown. The entry originates in a study of cytomegalovirus exposure and HLA in healthy donors. Study outcomes and limitations: Listed as cytomegalovirus-associated were over 150 TCR beta chains.

The table came from immunoSEQ multiplex PCR; TCRdb's copy has only in-frame clones and leaves some out. This sample has 71,000 or so clones, with roughly 94% found just once. The V and J ends lost 7 bases and 2 bases, in that order; junction bases with no gene match: 6. The length of the CDR3 is 14 residues. Germline V gene sequence: CDR1 SGHRS, CDR2 YFSETQ. The clonotype comes from a man between 18 and 29 years old in good health and CMV-seropositive. The V call is TRBV5-1, the J call TRBJ2-1; 7 bases are shared with TRBD2. Sequences were obtained from PBMCs. The CDR3 spells CASDVGGAYNEQFF. The CDR3 DNA reads as TGCGCCAGCGACGTGGGGGGGGCCTACAATGAGCAGTTCTTC.